This T cell receptor beta chain originates from a study of cytomegalovirus exposure and HLA in healthy donors. Study summary: Unique TCR beta sequences numbering about 100 million came from about 180 million T cells in an earlier analysis. Within an early data release were about 85 million unique TCRs drawn from HLA-typed donors.

With respect to this clone: The antigen is not known.

Vbeta (60) and Jbeta (13) primers were used in the PCR. Sequencing used immunoSEQ multiplex PCR; TCRdb keeps in-frame clones, though not all of them. In the table there are under 130,000 clones, about 77% of which are singletons. Study-wide points: Among the CMV-associated chains, a few were confirmed in vitro as specific for CMV antigens.

This CDR3 spans 17 amino acids. The V end was cut by 4 bases, the J end by 7 bases, with 26 bases between. In germline, CDR1 is SNHLY, CDR2 FYNNEI. The gene calls are TRBV2 and TRBJ2-7; the D gene is possibly TRBD1 (6 bases). This sequence originates from a woman aged 18-30 years in good health and CMV-seropositive. Sequencing was performed on PBMCs. CDR3 sequence reads: CASSARAKRTALGEQYF. In nucleotides, the CDR3 is TGTGCCAGCAGTGCCCGAGCCAAAAGGACAGCTCTTGGGGAGCAGTACTTC.